This T cell receptor (beta chain) was profiled in a study of T cell repertoires in cytomegalovirus infection. Study-wide context: Public TCR beta signatures provided an indication of both CMV infection and a matching HLA type.

Each CDR3 protein gets one entry after TCRdb re-called the reads with MiXCR. The table includes about 920,000 distinct CDR3 sequences, around 30% detected once. Study observations and caveats: Cumulative public TCR beta family frequency identified CMV carriers with the relevant HLA.

This clonotype has a handful of counts. Its antigen is not known. The sequences come from cultured CD8+ T cells from PBMCs, collected from culture after CMV antigen stimulation. The origin of this receptor is a human donor in good health (CMV status not recorded). Some clones in this sample may be carry-over from other donors' samples.

This CDR3 reads CASSLAVSDYGYTF. The CDR3 coding sequence is TGTGCCAGCAGCTTAGCAGTCAGCGACTATGGCTACACCTTC. The V call is TRBV11-1, the J call TRBJ1-2, with unresolved D. CDR3 size: 14 residues. Germline CDR1 is SGHAT and CDR2 is FQDESV (reference sequence). V was cut by 0 bases and J by 3 bases, with 8 bases left in between.